Included here is one TCR beta chain sequence, with context. Its antigen is undetermined. For every sample, about 10^5 TCR templates were assayed. Sequencing was performed with immunoSEQ multiplex PCR; in TCRdb, only in-frame clones are kept and a portion is missing. The sample holds approximately 84,000 clones, 95% seen once. The data derive from a study of siplizumab effects on memory and regulatory T cells. Study results and caveats: Among mappable alloreactive CD4+ clones, the Treg-derived fraction averaged roughly 70% with siplizumab versus about 25% in controls. Naive T cells looked more diverse than memory cells, and they looked like major contributors to the alloresponse. Solely a minor proportion of alloreactive clones could be assigned to unstimulated subsets.

CDR3 length: 15 amino acids. The trim removed 6 bases at V and 8 bases at J, leaving 11 bases unmatched. CDR1 and CDR2 (germline): LGHNA, YNFKEQ. The chain combines TRBV4-2 with TRBJ2-1; 9 nucleotides align to TRBD1. The receptor was isolated from a human donor in good health. The sample consisted of CD8+ T cells sorted from blood. CDR3 sequence (DNA): TGTGCCAGCAGTCTTCTAGGGACAGGGATGGATGAGCAGTTCTTC. This sequence encodes CASSLLGTGMDEQFF.